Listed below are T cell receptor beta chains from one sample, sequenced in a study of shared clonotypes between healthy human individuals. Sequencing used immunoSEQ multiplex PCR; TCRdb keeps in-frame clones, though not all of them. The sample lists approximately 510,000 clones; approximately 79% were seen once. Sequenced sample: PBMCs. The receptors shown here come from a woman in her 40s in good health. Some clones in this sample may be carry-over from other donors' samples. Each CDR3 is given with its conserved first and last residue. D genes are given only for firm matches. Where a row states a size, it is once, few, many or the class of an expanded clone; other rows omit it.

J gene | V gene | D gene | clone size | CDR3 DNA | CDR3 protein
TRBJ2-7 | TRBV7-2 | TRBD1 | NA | TGTGCCAGCAGCTTGACAGGGGGCTACGAGCAGTACTTC | CASSLTGGYEQYF
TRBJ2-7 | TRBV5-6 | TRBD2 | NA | TGTGCCAGCAGCTTGGTGGCGGGGAGGGGCTACGAGCAGTACTTC | CASSLVAGRGYEQYF
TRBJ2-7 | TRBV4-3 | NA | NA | TGCGCCAGCAGCCAAGAAAACGAAGCCTCCTACGAGCAGTACTTC | CASSQENEASYEQYF
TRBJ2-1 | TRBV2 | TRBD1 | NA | TGTGCCAGCAGCCAGGGACAGGCTTACAATGAGCAGTTCTTC | CASSQGQAYNEQFF
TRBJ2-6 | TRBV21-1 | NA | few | TGTGCCAGCAGCAAAGGCCTGACAGTTGATGGGGCCAACGTCCTGACTTTC | CASSKGLTVDGANVLTF
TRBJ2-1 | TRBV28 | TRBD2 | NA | TGTGCCAGCAGTTTCCGCGGGACTAGCGGGTACAATGAGCAGTTCTTC | CASSFRGTSGYNEQFF
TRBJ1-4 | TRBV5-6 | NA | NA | TGTGCCAGCAGCTTAAACAGCGAAAAACTGTTTTTT | CASSLNSEKLFF
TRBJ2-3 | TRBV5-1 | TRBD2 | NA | TGCGCCAGCAGCTTGGAACTAGCGGCCACAGATACGCAGTATTTT | CASSLELAATDTQYF
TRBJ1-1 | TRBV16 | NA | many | TGTGCCAGCAGCCAATTGAGGGGGAGGAACACTGAAGCTTTCTTT | CASSQLRGRNTEAFF
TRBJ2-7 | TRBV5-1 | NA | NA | TGCGCCAGCAGCTTGTTGGGGACAAACGAGCAGTACTTC | CASSLLGTNEQYF